One and the same sample provided the 10 T cell receptor beta chains below, sequenced in a study of blood T cell repertoires in COVID-19. Using immunoSEQ multiplex PCR, the repertoire was profiled, and TCRdb retains in-frame clones only, with some absent. The sample contains roughly 100,000 clones, over 75% of which appear only once. The sequencing sample was made of peripheral blood. The receptor source for this set is a man aged 70-80 years with acute or convalescent COVID-19.

The gene calls are TRBV19 and TRBJ1-2; 7 bases are a match to TRBD1. Germline V gene sequence: CDR1 LNHDA, CDR2 SQIVND (reference sequence). CDR3 length equals 14 residues. V gave up 6 bases and J gave up 4 bases; unmatched junction bases: 8. CDR3 amino acids: CASSFLGDSYGYTF. The DNA of the CDR3 is TGTGCCAGTAGCTTCTTGGGGGACAGCTATGGCTACACCTTC.

The rearrangement uses TRBV11-2 and TRBJ1-1, with D uncertain. The V gene lost 5 bases and the J gene lost 2 bases, with 21 bases spanning the gap. CDR1 is SGHAT, CDR2 FQNNGV, per germline. The CDR3 is 17 residues long. The DNA of the CDR3 is TGTGCCAGCAGCCGCATTACCTCCCCAACTCGCAACACTGAAGCTTTCTTT. Protein product: CASSRITSPTRNTEAFF.

The chain couples TRBV6-5 to TRBJ2-5; D might be TRBD1 (7 bases). Germline CDR1 is MNHEY and CDR2 is SVGAGI. V was shortened by 2 bases and J by 3 bases, with 13 bases between the two germline ends. The CDR3 loop spans 15 amino acids. The CDR3: CASSYDPGGKETQYF. The DNA of the CDR3 is TGTGCCAGCAGTTACGACCCAGGGGGGAAAGAGACCCAGTACTTC.

The chain has TRBV7-9 and TRBJ1-4; D is undetermined. CDR1 SEHNR and CDR2 FQNEAQ come from the germline V gene (reference sequence). CDR3 size: 14 residues. V was shortened by 5 bases and J by 5 bases, with 12 bases between the two germline ends. In DNA, the CDR3 is TGTGCCAGCAGCCCGACACTTGCGAATGAAAAACTGTTTTTT. Its translation: CASSPTLANEKLFF. The full variable domain, rest sourced from reference TRBV7-9 and TRBJ1-4, is DTGVSQNPRHKITKRGQNVTFRCDPISEHNRLYWYRQTLGQGPEFLTYFQNEAQLEKSRLLSDRFSAERPKGSFSTLEIQRTEQGDSAMYLCASSPTLANEKLFFGSGTQLSVL.

The chain is built from TRBV7-2 and TRBJ1-5; maybe TRBD1 (6 bases). CDR1 and CDR2 from the germline V gene are SGHTA and FQGNSA. The length of the CDR3 is 14 residues. V was shortened by 1 base and J by 2 bases, with 6 bases between the two germline ends. CDR3 DNA: TGTGCCAGCAGCTTAGAGGGGGGCAATCAGCCCCAGCATTTT. Encoded protein: CASSLEGGNQPQHF.

The V gene is TRBV4-1, the J gene TRBJ2-5, with 7 positions matching TRBD1. Trimming took 4 bases from V and 1 from J; bases not matched to a gene: 6. Germline V CDR1 and CDR2: MGHRA, YSYEKL. The CDR3 extends over 15 amino acids. CDR3 residues: CASSPLGQSQETQYF. The CDR3, as DNA: TGCGCCAGCAGCCCATTGGGACAGAGCCAAGAGACCCAGTACTTC.

V gene TRBV30 combines with J gene TRBJ1-5; the D is unclear. The CDR3 has 13 residues. V dropped 3 bases and J dropped 6 bases, with 12 bases sitting between them. Germline V gene lookup returns CDR1 GTSNPN and CDR2 SVGIG (reference sequence). The CDR3 loop reads CAWSLGRAQPQHF. The CDR3 nucleotides are TGTGCCTGGAGCCTCGGTCGAGCTCAGCCCCAGCATTTT.

The rearrangement joins TRBV5-1 to TRBJ2-1, with 10 bases that match TRBD2. Germline lookup yields CDR1 SGHRS and CDR2 YFSETQ. Losses at the gene ends were 4 bases for V and 0 bases for J; bases not matched to a gene: 7. The CDR3 length is 17 residues. This CDR3 is CASSPGTSVSSYNEQFF. The CDR3 DNA reads as TGCGCCAGCAGCCCTGGGACTAGCGTCTCCTCCTACAATGAGCAGTTCTTC. Complete variable domain (other parts from reference TRBV5-1 and TRBJ2-1): KAGVTQTPRYLIKTRGQQVTLSCSPISGHRSVSWYQQTPGQGLQFLFEYFSETQRNKGNFPGRFSGRQFSNSRSEMNVSTLELGDSALYLCASSPGTSVSSYNEQFFGPGTRLTVL.

This chain uses TRBV6-5 with TRBJ1-1, with D possibly matching TRBD1 (5 bases). The CDR3 totals 11 residues. V was pared by 10 bases and J by 4 bases, with 10 bases between. In germline, CDR1 is MNHEY, CDR2 SVGAGI. The CDR3 region has the DNA TGTGCCATCTCCCAGGGCACTGAAGCTTTCTTT. Translation: CAISQGTEAFF.

CDR3 nucleotides: TGTGCCAGCAGTTACTTTCGGTCCTACGAGCAGTACTTC. Its translation is CASSYFRSYEQYF. This chain connects TRBV6-5 to TRBJ2-7; D call uncertain. This CDR3 is built from 13 residues. The V end lost 1 base, the J end lost 1 base, and 5 bases lay between the germline ends. CDR1 and CDR2 from the germline V gene are MNHEY and SVGAGI.